This TCR beta chain originates from a study of T cell responses to AZD1222 COVID-19 vaccine. To note about this clone: The antigen is not known.

Sequencing was performed with immunoSEQ multiplex PCR; in TCRdb, only in-frame clones are kept and a portion is missing. The table records about 72,000 clones, 89% of them present only once. Study-wide findings and caveats: Spike-specific TCR breadth rose after two AZD1222 doses, and depth rose as well. Unmutated regions of variants are reportedly targeted by nearly half of spike-specific TCRs. At baseline, seropositivity was found in only six or seven AZD1222 recipients.

The CDR3 totals 15 residues. Germline V gene lookup returns CDR1 SGHDT and CDR2 YYEEEE. Trimming took off 3 bases at V and 1 base at J, with 10 bases between the two ends. Sequencing used peripheral blood, obtained 28 days after the second AZD1222 dose. This rearrangement joins TRBV5-6 to TRBJ2-2, with D possibly matching TRBD1 (6 bases). The receptor comes from an adult who received the AZD1222 COVID-19 vaccine. The CDR3 nucleotides are TGTGCCAGCAGCTCCCCGGACAGGAACACCGGGGAGCTGTTTTTT. Translation: CASSSPDRNTGELFF.